The 5 T cell receptor beta chains presented below share a single source sample, sequenced in a study of tumor and adjacent non-tumor tissue in lung cancer. The library came from three nested PCR rounds adapted from ARM-PCR protocols. TCRdb independently ran MiXCR on the multiplex PCR reads; one entry per CDR3 protein. The data show approximately 79,000 distinct CDR3 sequences, over 55% seen once. This sample's RNA came from whole unsorted tissue. Sequenced material: lung tumor tissue. Every receptor here comes from a middle-aged woman with non-small cell lung cancer.

This clonotype was detected ten times or more. The V and J genes are TRBV20-1 and TRBJ2-7; 9 nucleotides agree with TRBD1. The V and J ends lost 4 bases and 4 bases, in that order; junction bases with no gene match: 2. The CDR3 covers 12 residues. The V gene's germline CDR1 is DFQATT and CDR2 SNEGSKA (reference sequence). Written as DNA, the CDR3 is TGCAGTGCTACTGGACAGGGGTACGAGCAGTACTTC. Translated: CSATGQGYEQYF.

Comment on this clonotype: One junction end does not reproduce the germline sequence, and a read error may be involved. The chain links TRBV6-1 to TRBJ2-3; 8 bases are shared with TRBD1. The CDR3 sequence is 16 residues long. Germline V lookup: CDR1 MNHNS, CDR2 SASEGT. The CDR3 is CASNERRTGRTDTQYF. The CDR3, as DNA: TGTGCCAGCAATGAACGTCGGACAGGGCGCACCGATACGCAGTATTTT.

Turning to this clonotype: Since the CDR3 does not end with the conserved phenylalanine or tryptophan, this likely comes from a read error. The rearrangement joins TRBV11-2 to TRBJ2-1, with 7 bases aligning to TRBD2. V lost 4 bases, J lost 6 bases, and 6 bases stayed unmatched. This CDR3 comprises 14 residues. Germline V CDR1 and CDR2: SGHAT, FQNNGV. CDR3 nucleotides: TGTGCCAGCAGCTGGTCTAGCGGAAGCAATGAGCAGTTCTTA. It specifies CASSWSSGSNEQFL.

Concerning this clonotype: A much larger clone differs by one base, so this may be a read error. V usage is TRBV6-6 and J usage is TRBJ1-6; possibly TRBD1 for D (6 bases). V shed 6 bases and J shed 10 bases, with 16 bases lying between them. CDR1 is MNHNY, CDR2 SVGAGI, per germline (reference sequence). This CDR3 has 14 residues. The CDR3 here is CASRDDRCRSPLHF. For the CDR3, the DNA is TGTGCCAGCAGGGACGACAGGTGTAGGTCACCCCTCCACTTT.

V usage is TRBV12-3 or TRBV12-4 and J usage is TRBJ2-1; 9 bases match TRBD2. The V gene end was trimmed by 7 bases and the J gene end by 7 bases; junction bases not matched to a gene: 14. This CDR3 contains 16 residues. CDR3 nucleotide sequence: TGTGCCAGCACTAAAGCCGGGACTAGCAACGGTAATGAGCAGTTCTTC. It specifies CASTKAGTSNGNEQFF.